Below, one TCR beta chain is given with its context. Its antigen is unknown. While CD8+ and CD4+ T cells were isolated negatively, TEMRA cells were enriched by FACS. The sample is drawn from a study of CD8 T cells in Susac syndrome. Study conclusions and caveats: The study conceded that relatively few individuals underwent its TCR sequencing and HLA analysis.

The CDR3 has 16 residues. With 0 bases clipped from V and 2 bases from J, the junction kept 7 bases outside the gene matches. The germline gives CDR1 SGDLS, CDR2 YYNGEE. With random hexamers, 0.5 to 1 ug RNA was reverse transcribed. MiXCR was run by TCRdb on the immunoSEQ multiplex PCR reads, yielding one entry per CDR3 protein. Among about 76,000 distinct CDR3 sequences, about 91% were seen once, and the ten largest hold around 0.5%. Sequencing used CD8+ T cells from PBMCs. The sequence was collected from a human donor with multiple sclerosis. The chain joins TRBV9 to TRBJ2-7; 8 bases line up with TRBD2. The DNA for the CDR3 is TGTGCCAGCAGCGTAGATCGACTAGCGCCCACCTACGAGCAGTACTTC. Translation gives CASSVDRLAPTYEQYF.